The next 16 T cell receptor beta chains were all read from a single sample in a study of cytomegalovirus exposure and HLA in healthy donors. A multiplex PCR was run with 60 Vbeta primers and 13 Jbeta primers. Only in-frame clones appear in the TCRdb table, and some are missing; sequencing was by immunoSEQ multiplex PCR. This table has 140,000 or so clones, over 70% appearing once. The sequenced material came from PBMCs. The receptors stem from a woman aged 40 to 50 in good health and CMV-seronegative.

The chain carries TRBV7-9 and TRBJ2-6; TRBD1 matches 7 bases. V lost 4 bases to trimming and J lost 0 bases; unmatched junction nucleotides: 6. This CDR3 contains 17 residues. The V gene's germline CDR1 is SEHNR and CDR2 FQNEAQ (reference sequence). The CDR3 DNA reads TGTGCCAGCAGCTCCAGGGGGTTTTACTCTGGGGCCAACGTCCTGACTTTC. Translation gives CASSSRGFYSGANVLTF.

The rearrangement links TRBV9 to TRBJ2-1, with TRBD2 matching over 14 bases. J lost 2 bases, V lost 0 bases, and 13 bases had no gene match. Germline V CDR1 and CDR2: SGDLS, YYNGEE. The length of the CDR3 is 21 residues. The CDR3 reads CASSVAPVGTSGSGAYNEQFF. CDR3 DNA sequence: TGTGCCAGCAGCGTAGCCCCAGTTGGGACTAGCGGGAGTGGGGCCTACAATGAGCAGTTCTTC.

The chain carries TRBV11-3 and TRBJ2-3; TRBD1 is a possible D gene (5 bases). Trimming pared 4 bases from V and 1 base from J, leaving 12 bases between. The V gene's germline CDR1 is SGHNT and CDR2 YENEEA. The CDR3 runs 15 residues. For the CDR3, the DNA is TGTGCCAGCAGCTATCGGCTGACAGGCACAGATACGCAGTATTTT. As protein: CASSYRLTGTDTQYF.

V usage is TRBV25-1 and J usage is TRBJ2-5; a weak D match, TRBD1 (6 bases). With 6 bases removed from V and 2 bases from J, the gap between germline ends came to 13 bases. Germline V gives CDR1 MGHDK, CDR2 SYGVNS. The CDR3 extends over 14 amino acids. In nucleotides, the CDR3 is TGTGCCAGCAGATCTCGGACAGATCAAGAGACCCAGTACTTC. The encoded protein is CASRSRTDQETQYF.

The chain employs TRBV28 and TRBJ1-1; D is unclear. The CDR3 contains 13 residues. V lost 5 bases and J 1 base, leaving 8 bases between the germline ends. CDR1 is MDHEN and CDR2 is SYDVKM in the germline V gene. CDR3 sequence: CASSPEPNTEAFF. The CDR3 DNA reads as TGTGCCAGCAGTCCCGAGCCGAACACTGAAGCTTTCTTT.

The chain uses TRBV6-5 and TRBJ1-2; D remains unclear. Trimming cost V 0 bases and J 8 bases, with 10 bases left between them. This CDR3 region has 13 residues. Per germline, CDR1 MNHEY and CDR2 SVGAGI. This chain's CDR3 is CASSYSRAWGYTF. In DNA, the CDR3 is TGTGCCAGCAGTTACTCGAGGGCTTGGGGCTACACCTTC.

This clone was seen once. The chain couples TRBV7-7 to TRBJ2-5; 7 nucleotides match TRBD2. This CDR3 is 14 amino acids long. The V and J ends lost 4 bases and 2 bases, in that order; junction bases with no gene match: 4. Germline V gene lookup returns CDR1 SSHAT and CDR2 FNYEAQ (reference sequence). CDR3 amino acids: CASSSQRGQETQYF. Here the CDR3 DNA reads TGTGCCAGCAGCTCCCAGCGGGGTCAAGAGACCCAGTACTTC.

This clone was seen a handful of times. This sequence joins TRBV27 and TRBJ1-1; tentatively, D is TRBD1 (5 bases). The CDR3 is made up of 14 amino acids. Trimming cost V 5 bases and J 3 bases, with 13 bases left between them. Germline-derived CDR1 and CDR2 are MNHEY and SMNVEV (reference sequence). The CDR3 coding sequence is TGTGCCAGCAGTCCAGGGCGTAGCCACACTGAAGCTTTCTTT. Amino acids: CASSPGRSHTEAFF.

The rearrangement joins TRBV28 to TRBJ1-1; D gene uncertain. The V and J ends lost 7 bases and 5 bases respectively, with 8 bases between them. The CDR3 length is 11 residues. From germline, CDR1 is MDHEN and CDR2 SYDVKM. The CDR3 here is CASTTGTEAFF. DNA of the CDR3: TGTGCCAGCACCACGGGGACTGAAGCTTTCTTT.

This chain links TRBV11-2 with TRBJ2-7; possible D gene TRBD1, 6 bases. In germline, CDR1 is SGHAT, CDR2 FQNNGV. V was cut by 0 bases and J by 2 bases, with 11 bases left in between. This CDR3 region has 15 residues. CDR3 coding DNA: TGTGCCAGCAGCTTAGACAATAACAGGGCCTACGAGCAGTACTTC. It translates to CASSLDNNRAYEQYF.

A few counts support this clone. CDR3: CASSSLAGTYEQYF. In DNA form, the CDR3 reads TGCGCCAGCAGCTCACTAGCGGGCACCTACGAGCAGTACTTC. The V call is TRBV5-1, the J call TRBJ2-7; 9 bases match TRBD2. V was clipped by 3 bases and J by 2 bases; unmatched bases: 3. CDR1 SGHRS and CDR2 YFSETQ come from the germline V gene. The CDR3 consists of 14 residues.

This rearrangement joins TRBV5-5 to TRBJ2-1; 11 positions agree with TRBD2. The CDR3 sequence is 16 residues long. J lost 3 bases, V lost 2 bases, and 4 bases had no gene match. CDR1 and CDR2 from the germline V gene are SGHKS and YYEKEE (reference sequence). CDR3: CASSLRLAGSYNEQFF. The DNA for the CDR3 is TGTGCCAGCAGCTTAAGACTAGCGGGAAGCTACAATGAGCAGTTCTTC.

The chain is built from TRBV27 and TRBJ2-3; 7 bases fit TRBD2. The CDR3 is 14 amino acids. CDR1 MNHEY and CDR2 SMNVEV come from the germline V gene (reference sequence). V was pared by 4 bases and J by 8 bases, with 9 bases of the junction left unmatched. The CDR3 is CASSSIGLVGTQYF. The CDR3 DNA sequence: TGTGCCAGCAGTTCTATCGGACTAGTTGGTACGCAGTATTTT.

This clone is a singleton in its sample. For the CDR3, the DNA is TGCGCCAGCAGCCAAGATTATGACTATGGCTACACCTTC. This codes for CASSQDYDYGYTF. The chain joins TRBV4-1 to TRBJ1-2; D ambiguous. The CDR3 spans 13 residues. V was pared by 0 bases and J by 3 bases, with 5 bases between. Germline V gene sequence: CDR1 MGHRA, CDR2 YSYEKL.

The gene calls are TRBV28 and TRBJ2-5, with 7 nucleotides matching TRBD2. This CDR3 region has 16 residues. CDR1 is MDHEN, CDR2 SYDVKM, per germline. After removal of 6 bases from V and 1 base from J, the junction contained 11 bases not matched to a gene. This CDR3 is CASSPWRTGGQETQYF. DNA for the CDR3: TGTGCCAGCAGCCCCTGGAGAACGGGGGGCCAAGAGACCCAGTACTTC. The variable domain in full, completed from reference TRBV28 and TRBJ2-5, reads DVKVTQSSRYLVKRTGEKVFLECVQDMDHENMFWYRQDPGLGLRLIYFSYDVKMKEKGDIPEGYSVSREKKERFSLILESASTNQTSMYLCASSPWRTGGQETQYFGPGTRLLVL.

This clone was detected only once. The V call is TRBV6-4, the J call TRBJ2-3, with TRBD2 matching 9 bases. The CDR3 length is 15 residues. CDR1 MRHNA and CDR2 SNTAGT come from the germline V gene. The V gene end was trimmed by 3 bases and the J gene end by 2 bases; junction bases not matched to a gene: 3. The CDR3 bases are TGTGCCAGCAGTGATGCGGGGGGGAACACAGATACGCAGTATTTT. Translating it yields CASSDAGGNTDTQYF.